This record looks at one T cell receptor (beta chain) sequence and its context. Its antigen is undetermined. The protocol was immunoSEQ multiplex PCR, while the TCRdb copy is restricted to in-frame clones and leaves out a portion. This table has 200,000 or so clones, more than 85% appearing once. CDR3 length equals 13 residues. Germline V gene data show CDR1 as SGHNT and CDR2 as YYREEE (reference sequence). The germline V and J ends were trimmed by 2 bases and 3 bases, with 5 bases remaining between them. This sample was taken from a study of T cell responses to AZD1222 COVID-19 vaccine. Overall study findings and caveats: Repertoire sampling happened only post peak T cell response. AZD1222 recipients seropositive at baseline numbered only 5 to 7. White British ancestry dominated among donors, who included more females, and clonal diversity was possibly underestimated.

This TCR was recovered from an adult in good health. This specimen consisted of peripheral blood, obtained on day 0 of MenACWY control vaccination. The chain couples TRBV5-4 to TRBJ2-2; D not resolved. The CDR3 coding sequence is TGTGCCAGCAGCTTCCCACACACCGGGGAGCTGTTTTTT. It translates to CASSFPHTGELFF.